The 22 T cell receptor beta chains reported below all come from one sample, sequenced in a study of T cells expressing NK-cell markers. TCRdb reprocessed the 5' RACE reads, with one entry per CDR3 protein and no DNA. The sample has 150,000 or so distinct CDR3 sequences. The sequenced sample was blood T cells: a sorted CD56 or NKG2C T cell subset, CD4+ or CD8+ T cells, or bulk PBMC T cells (not recorded which). Receptor source: a woman aged 18 to 69 in good health.

The chain couples TRBV5-1 to TRBJ2-7; TCRdb designates TRBD1, a call that cannot be tested without DNA. The CDR3 has 16 amino acids. Germline V gives CDR1 SGHRS, CDR2 YFSETQ. CDR3: CASSSNFRDTNYEQYF.

The rearrangement uses TRBV2 and TRBJ1-2; there is no DNA to check the TCRdb D call of TRBD1. This CDR3 contains 17 residues. The germline CDR1 and CDR2 sequences are SNHLY and FYNNEI. The CDR3 region is CASSPTSGQGLNYGYTF.

The V call is TRBV7-8, the J call TRBJ2-2; checking the TCRdb D call of TRBD2 is not possible without DNA. The germline gives CDR1 SGHVS, CDR2 FQNEAQ. The length of the CDR3 is 16 residues. The CDR3 is CASSPQRGLRTGELFF.

V gene TRBV3-1 combines with J gene TRBJ2-5; TCRdb reports TRBD2, a call that lacks DNA to check it against. Germline values: CDR1 LGHDT, CDR2 YNNKEL (reference sequence). This CDR3 is built from 16 residues. CDR3: CASSQERVETQETQYF.

The V gene is TRBV7-3, the J gene TRBJ2-5; TCRdb indicates TRBD2, and absent DNA this call remains unverified. The CDR3 extends over 18 amino acids. Germline values: CDR1 SGHTA, CDR2 FQGTGA. The CDR3 spells CASSLRHSTSGRGETQYF.

V usage is TRBV6-1 and J usage is TRBJ2-2; TCRdb designates TRBD1, a call that cannot be tested without DNA. In germline, CDR1 is MNHNS, CDR2 SASEGT. CDR3 length equals 16 residues. The CDR3 protein is CASRRGVQSHTGELFF.

The chain employs TRBV2 and TRBJ2-2. Per the germline V gene, CDR1 is SNHLY and CDR2 is FYNNEI. CDR3 size: 11 residues. The CDR3 reads CASRGVGELFF.

The chain combines TRBV5-1 with TRBJ1-1; no DNA is available, so the TRBD1 call from TCRdb remains unchecked. The CDR3 is made up of 15 amino acids. CDR1 and CDR2 from the germline V gene are SGHRS and YFSETQ. CDR3 region: CASSPGTLLNTEAFF.

The rearrangement uses TRBV4-1 and TRBJ2-3; TCRdb's assignment of TRBD1 cannot be checked, as there is no DNA. Germline CDR1 MGHRA, CDR2 YSYEKL. The CDR3 is 16 residues long. The chain's CDR3 is CASSQDYGGSTDTQYF.

CDR3: CASSLGGGSDTQYF. The chain joins TRBV7-7 to TRBJ2-3. Per germline, CDR1 SSHAT and CDR2 FNYEAQ (reference sequence). The CDR3 length is 14 residues.

The chain joins TRBV5-1 to TRBJ2-2. This CDR3 region has 17 residues. Per germline, CDR1 SGHRS and CDR2 YFSETQ. This chain's CDR3 is CASSLRVGLPNTGELFF.

J is TRBJ2-6 and V is TRBV5-1; lacking DNA, the TRBD1 call made by TCRdb goes unchecked. The CDR3 runs 16 residues. Germline values: CDR1 SGHRS, CDR2 YFSETQ. The CDR3 protein is CASSRDGSSGANVLTF.

The chain links TRBV7-2 to TRBJ2-7; TCRdb's assignment of TRBD2 cannot be checked, as there is no DNA. CDR1 and CDR2 (germline): SGHTA, FQGNSA. The CDR3 is made up of 17 amino acids. The chain's CDR3 is CASSLAGAGGRPYEQYF.

The chain combines TRBV28 with TRBJ2-5; TCRdb outputs TRBD2, but without DNA this stays unchecked. The CDR3 is made up of 16 amino acids. The germline CDR1 and CDR2 sequences are MDHEN and SYDVKM. The CDR3 protein is CASSLVGDGPGETQYF. The full variable domain, rest sourced from reference TRBV28 and TRBJ2-5, is DVKVTQSSRYLVKRTGEKVFLECVQDMDHENMFWYRQDPGLGLRLIYFSYDVKMKEKGDIPEGYSVSREKKERFSLILESASTNQTSMYLCASSLVGDGPGETQYFGPGTRLLVL.

The chain combines TRBV12-3 or TRBV12-4 with TRBJ2-5; lacking DNA, the TRBD1 call made by TCRdb goes unchecked. The CDR3 has 15 residues. CDR3 sequence reads: CASSLLPGKEETQYF.

This chain joins TRBV5-1 and TRBJ2-2; absent DNA, TCRdb's TRBD1 call cannot be checked. Germline lookup yields CDR1 SGHRS and CDR2 YFSETQ. The CDR3 is 16 residues long. This chain's CDR3 is CASSLREKGPAGELFF.

J is TRBJ1-6 and V is TRBV30; the D call of TRBD1 rests on TCRdb alone, since no DNA is present to check it. This CDR3 has 13 amino acids. Per the germline V gene, CDR1 is GTSNPN and CDR2 is SVGIG (reference sequence). CDR3 amino acids: CAAGVDNNSPLHF.

This chain connects TRBV5-6 to TRBJ2-3; no DNA is available, so the TRBD1 call from TCRdb remains unchecked. This CDR3 contains 16 residues. Germline V CDR1 and CDR2: SGHDT, YYEEEE. CDR3 loop: CASSLEGQGEVHTQYF.

This chain connects TRBV24-1 to TRBJ1-2. The CDR3 runs to 13 residues. Per the germline V gene, CDR1 is KGHDR and CDR2 is SFDVKD. The CDR3 is CATSDSTRPGYTF.

V gene TRBV7-3 combines with J gene TRBJ1-1; TCRdb's D gene call, TRBD1, goes unchecked for lack of DNA. This CDR3 region has 14 residues. Germline-derived CDR1 and CDR2 are SGHTA and FQGTGA. CDR3 loop: CASSLNHRVTEAFF.

The chain recombines TRBV2 with TRBJ2-3. CDR1 is SNHLY and CDR2 is FYNNEI in the germline V gene. This CDR3 is built from 16 residues. This CDR3 is CASSEANIDITDTQYF.

The rearrangement joins TRBV5-1 to TRBJ2-1; TCRdb returns TRBD2, unconfirmable since there is no DNA. Germline V gene sequence: CDR1 SGHRS, CDR2 YFSETQ. This CDR3 region has 19 residues. CDR3 region: CASSLAGTSGGSSYNEQFF.